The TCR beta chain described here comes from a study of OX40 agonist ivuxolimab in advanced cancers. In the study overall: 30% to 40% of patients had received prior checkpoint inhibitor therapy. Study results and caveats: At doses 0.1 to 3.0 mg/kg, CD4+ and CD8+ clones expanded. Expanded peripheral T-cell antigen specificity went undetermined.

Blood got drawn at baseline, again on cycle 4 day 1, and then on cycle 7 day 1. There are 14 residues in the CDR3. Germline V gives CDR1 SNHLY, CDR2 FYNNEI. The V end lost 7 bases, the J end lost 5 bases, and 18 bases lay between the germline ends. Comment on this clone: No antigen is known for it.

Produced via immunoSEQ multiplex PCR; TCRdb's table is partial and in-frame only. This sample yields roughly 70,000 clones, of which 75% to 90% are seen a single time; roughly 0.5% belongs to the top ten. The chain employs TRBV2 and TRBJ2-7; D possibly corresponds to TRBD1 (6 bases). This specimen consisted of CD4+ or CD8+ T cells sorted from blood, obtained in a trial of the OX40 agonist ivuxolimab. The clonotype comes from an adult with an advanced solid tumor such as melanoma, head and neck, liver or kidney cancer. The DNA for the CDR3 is TGTGCCAGCAATATCTTGGCAGGGGTCCACGAGCAGTACTTC. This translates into CASNILAGVHEQYF. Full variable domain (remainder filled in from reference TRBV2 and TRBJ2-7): EPEVTQTPSHQVTQMGQEVILRCVPISNHLYFYWYRQILGQKVEFLVSFYNNEISEKSEIFDDQFSVERPDGSNFTLKIRSTKLEDSAMYFCASNILAGVHEQYFGPGTRLTVT.